This T cell receptor beta chain originates from a study of cytomegalovirus exposure and HLA in healthy donors. Study-wide background: HLA-typed donors contributed some 85 million unique TCRs, which were held in an early data release.

With 0 bases removed from V and 7 bases from J, the gap between germline ends came to 19 bases. CDR1 and CDR2 from the germline V gene are SEHNR and FQNEAQ (reference sequence). The CDR3 covers 17 residues. This PCR relied on a set of 60 Vbeta primers and 13 Jbeta primers. Repertoires were generated with immunoSEQ multiplex PCR, while TCRdb's copy carries only in-frame clones and drops some. The sample carries over 250,000 clones, roughly 70% recorded once. This clone was observed a handful of times. Everyone who donated was a healthy bone marrow donor. The sequence was obtained from a female donor in good health and CMV-seronegative. The V gene is TRBV7-9, the J gene TRBJ2-1; tentatively, D is TRBD1 (6 bases). Sequences were obtained from PBMCs. The CDR3 nucleotides are TGTGCCAGCAGCTTAGCCGCGAGGGGGTGGGGGCAGAATGAGCAGTTCTTC. It encodes CASSLAARGWGQNEQFF.